Below, 16 T cell receptor beta chains from the same sample are listed, as sequenced in a study of blood T cell repertoires in COVID-19. Clones were sequenced by immunoSEQ multiplex PCR, and TCRdb holds only the in-frame ones, with some missing. The data hold tens of thousands of clones, with 88% observed a single time. Material: peripheral blood. Receptors originate from a man aged 70-80 years in a cohort sampled during active COVID-19.

The chain links TRBV9 to TRBJ2-7; D is uncertain. Between the trimmed V and J ends, which lost 4 bases and 4 bases, there was a span of 18 bases. CDR1 SGDLS and CDR2 YYNGEE come from the germline V gene. This CDR3 comprises 15 residues. CDR3 DNA: TGTGCCAGCAGCCCCCACGTGTACGATAGTTACGAGCAGTACTTC. Encoded protein: CASSPHVYDSYEQYF.

The chain's CDR3 is CSVEDPLAVTDTQYF. In DNA, the CDR3 is TGCAGCGTTGAAGATCCCCTAGCGGTCACAGATACGCAGTATTTT. The chain is built from TRBV29-1 and TRBJ2-3; 7 positions agree with TRBD2. This CDR3 has 15 amino acids. The germline CDR1 and CDR2 sequences are SQVTM and ANQGSEA. Trimming took 0 bases from V and 2 from J; bases not matched to a gene: 5.

V and J are TRBV28 and TRBJ2-3, with 10 bases that match TRBD2. CDR3 length: 16 residues. Germline CDR1 MDHEN, CDR2 SYDVKM. Losses at the gene ends were 5 bases for V and 7 bases for J; bases not matched to a gene: 12. The CDR3 is CASSPPGLANGNTQYF. For the CDR3, the DNA is TGTGCCAGCAGTCCACCGGGACTAGCGAATGGGAATACGCAGTATTTT.

CDR3 sequence: CASSKAKNGDRGRANYGYTF. The CDR3 DNA reads as TGTGCCAGCAGCAAAGCTAAAAACGGGGACAGGGGGCGAGCTAACTATGGCTACACCTTC. The rearrangement joins TRBV21-1 to TRBJ1-2; TRBD1 is taken as the D call from the table, unchecked against the DNA. TRBV21-1 represents a pseudogene. CDR3 size: 20 residues.

This chain joins TRBV3-1 (or the pseudogene TRBV3-2) and TRBJ2-5; 7 nucleotides line up with TRBD1. Per the germline V gene, CDR1 is LGHDT and CDR2 is YNNKEL (reference sequence). This CDR3 has 15 residues. V shed 3 bases and J 1 base; nucleotides not matched to a gene: 5. The CDR3 DNA reads as TGTGCCAGCAGCCAGCCAGGGACAGCCCAAGAGACCCAGTACTTC. It specifies CASSQPGTAQETQYF.

This chain joins TRBV28 and TRBJ2-4; TRBD2 matches at 7 bases. Germline CDR1 is MDHEN and CDR2 is SYDVKM. This CDR3 has 16 residues. Trimming took 6 bases from V and 3 from J; bases not matched to a gene: 11. CDR3 nucleotide sequence: TGTGCCAGCAGCTCAGGGAGGGCCGCTGGCAAAAACATTCAGTACTTC. It specifies CASSSGRAAGKNIQYF.

V and J are TRBV4-3 and TRBJ1-2; 10 bases fit TRBD1. The CDR3 is 16 residues long. The germline V gene encodes CDR1 LGHNA and CDR2 YSLEER. Unmatched junction bases numbered 7, after V lost 2 bases and J lost 4 bases. CDR3 residues: CASSQPGQGSLYGYTF. Here the CDR3 DNA reads TGCGCCAGCAGCCAACCGGGACAGGGGTCTCTCTATGGCTACACCTTC.

J is TRBJ1-1 and V is TRBV28, with 10 bases aligning to TRBD1. Germline CDR1 is MDHEN and CDR2 is SYDVKM. The J segment lost 2 bases and the V segment lost 6 bases, leaving 6 bases of the junction unmatched. This CDR3 contains 15 residues. The CDR3 protein is CASRRQGAANTEAFF. The CDR3, as DNA: TGTGCCAGCAGGCGACAGGGGGCCGCAAACACTGAAGCTTTCTTT.

The rearrangement links TRBV7-6 to TRBJ1-3; 7 nucleotides agree with TRBD1. The germline V gene encodes CDR1 SGHVS and CDR2 FNYEAQ. V gave up 2 bases and J gave up 1 base; unmatched junction bases: 8. The CDR3 length is 17 residues. The CDR3, as DNA: TGTGCCAGCAGCTTAATCGGCCAGGGGGATTCTGGAAACACCATATATTTT. Amino acids: CASSLIGQGDSGNTIYF.

The J gene is TRBJ2-1, the V gene TRBV24-1; D is undetermined. The V and J ends lost 10 bases and 9 bases respectively, with 12 bases between them. The CDR3 sequence is 11 residues long. Germline CDR1 reads KGHDR; CDR2 reads SFDVKD. CDR3 sequence (DNA): TGTGCCACGAAAGCTCCTCTTGAGCAGTTCTTC. It is translated as CATKAPLEQFF.

This chain connects TRBV27 to TRBJ2-7; D is perhaps TRBD1 (6 bases). Trimming pared 5 bases from V and 4 bases from J, leaving 18 bases between. The V gene's germline CDR1 is MNHEY and CDR2 SMNVEV (reference sequence). This CDR3 is 15 amino acids long. CDR3 bases: TGTGCCAGCAGTCCCCACAGGGATTGGTCTTACGAGCAGTACTTC. This encodes CASSPHRDWSYEQYF.

The chain links TRBV5-6 to TRBJ1-2; D not resolved. Deletions cut 0 bases from V and 7 bases from J, with 16 bases between. From germline, CDR1 is SGHDT and CDR2 YYEEEE. The CDR3 loop spans 15 amino acids. The DNA for the CDR3 is TGTGCCAGCAGCTTGGGGCCTTCGGGAGCTGTTGGCTACACCTTC. Translating it yields CASSLGPSGAVGYTF.

V usage is TRBV28 and J usage is TRBJ2-7, with 7 bases aligning to TRBD1. This CDR3 has 16 residues. V lost 7 bases, J lost 1 base, and 13 bases stayed unmatched. Germline CDR1 and CDR2: MDHEN and SYDVKM. Here the CDR3 DNA reads TGTGCCAGCACGAAAAACGACAGGGTCAGGTCCTACGAGCAGTACTTC. Protein: CASTKNDRVRSYEQYF.

The chain couples TRBV2 to TRBJ2-7; the match to TRBD2 covers 7 bases. J lost 0 bases, V lost 6 bases, and 5 bases had no gene match. The germline gives CDR1 SNHLY, CDR2 FYNNEI. The CDR3 totals 14 residues. Here the CDR3 reads CASRLAESSYEQYF. CDR3 nucleotide sequence: TGTGCCAGCAGGCTAGCGGAAAGCTCCTACGAGCAGTACTTC.

V is TRBV14 and J is TRBJ2-4; 8 nucleotides match TRBD1. The CDR3 is made up of 16 amino acids. V lost 3 bases, J lost 9 bases, and 13 bases stayed unmatched. Germline CDR1 SGHDN, CDR2 FVKESK. CDR3 bases: TGTGCCAGCAGCCACAACCCAGGACAGGGCCGGGTCATTCAGTACTTC. Its translation is CASSHNPGQGRVIQYF.

Note on this clone: At one end, the junction sequence differs from germline, possibly due to a read error. This chain uses TRBV7-7 with TRBJ2-7; 7 positions match TRBD1. The CDR3 is made up of 15 amino acids. Germline assignment: CDR1 SSHAT and CDR2 FNYEAQ (reference sequence). The CDR3 DNA sequence: TGTGCTAGCAGCTGTACAGGGGCTAGTTCCTACGAGCAGTACTTC. This translates into CASSCTGASSYEQYF.